The 21 T cell receptor beta chains below all came from one sample that was sequenced in a study of identical twins. A single record per CDR3 protein comes from TCRdb applying MiXCR to the 5' RACE reads. The sample yields about 220,000 distinct CDR3 sequences, less than 8% seen once. This sample was also put to use in a study of yellow fever vaccine responses in identical twins.

Sequenced input: memory (CD45RO+) T cells sorted from blood. The receptor set was obtained from a woman between 18 and 29 years old in good health.

This clonotype was observed a few times. This chain uses TRBV28 with TRBJ1-2; 7 bases are a match to TRBD1. The junction had 9 bases not matched to a gene; V was cut back by 3 bases and J by 8 bases. CDR3 size: 14 residues. Germline V gives CDR1 MDHEN, CDR2 SYDVKM. CDR3 in DNA: TGTGCCAGCAGTTTGTTACAGGGGCAGAGAGGCTACACCTTC. As protein: CASSLLQGQRGYTF.

The CDR3 bases are TGTGCCAGCAGACAGGGACAGGGGGGCACAGATACGCAGTATTTT. The encoded protein is CASRQGQGGTDTQYF. The chain combines TRBV7-8 with TRBJ2-3, with 11 positions matching TRBD1. With V trimmed by 6 bases and J by 1 base, 3 bases remained unmatched. Per the germline V gene, CDR1 is SGHVS and CDR2 is FQNEAQ. The CDR3 covers 15 residues.

This clonotype was seen a few times. The chain links TRBV20-1 to TRBJ2-3, with 10 nucleotides matching TRBD2. V lost 0 bases to trimming and J lost 3 bases; unmatched junction nucleotides: 15. Germline V lookup: CDR1 DFQATT, CDR2 SNEGSKA (reference sequence). This CDR3 comprises 19 residues. The DNA of the CDR3 is TGCAGTGCTAGAGATCAGGTAGCGGGAGGTGTGTTATCAACAGATACGCAGTATTTT. Protein: CSARDQVAGGVLSTDTQYF.

This clonotype came up a few times. The gene calls are TRBV7-9 and TRBJ2-1; TRBD1 matches at 9 bases. The CDR3 covers 15 residues. The V segment lost 4 bases and the J segment 4 bases; nucleotides outside the gene matches: 5. Germline-derived CDR1 and CDR2 are SEHNR and FQNEAQ (reference sequence). The CDR3 nucleotides are TGTGCCAGCAGCTACGGGGACAGGGAATACAATGAGCAGTTCTTC. Translation: CASSYGDREYNEQFF.

This clonotype was detected many times. The V call is TRBV28, the J call TRBJ2-2; perhaps D is TRBD1 or TRBD2 (5 bases each). CDR3 size: 14 residues. V lost 7 bases, J lost 5 bases, and 14 bases lay in between. Germline assignment: CDR1 MDHEN and CDR2 SYDVKM. The CDR3 coding sequence is TGTGCCAGCATCTTGGGTGGGGGAACCGGGGAGCTGTTTTTT. Protein product: CASILGGGTGELFF.

This clonotype has at least ten counts. The V call is TRBV12-3 or TRBV12-4, the J call TRBJ2-3; no clear D gene. V was pared by 0 bases and J by 2 bases, with 6 bases between. The CDR3 covers 14 residues. The chain's CDR3 is CASSLAVTTDTQYF. CDR3 DNA sequence: TGTGCCAGCAGTTTAGCGGTAACCACAGATACGCAGTATTTT.

This clonotype occurred a few times. The V gene is TRBV10-3, the J gene TRBJ2-7, with 9 bases lining up with TRBD1. Germline V lookup: CDR1 ENHRY, CDR2 SYGVKD. This CDR3 has 15 residues. V trimming: 6 bases; J trimming: 2 bases; junction bases outside the gene matches: 8. CDR3 amino acids: CAIRGRDRATYEQYF. The CDR3 nucleotides read TGTGCCATCAGGGGCCGGGACAGGGCAACCTACGAGCAGTACTTC.

This clonotype turned up a few times. The chain is built from TRBV5-1 and TRBJ2-5, with D hard to call. CDR3 length equals 13 residues. Trimming removed 0 bases at V and 5 bases at J, with 8 bases between. The germline V gene encodes CDR1 SGHRS and CDR2 YFSETQ. The CDR3 reads CASSLAGLETQYF. Written as DNA, the CDR3 is TGCGCCAGCAGCTTGGCCGGGCTTGAGACCCAGTACTTC.

The CDR3 region has the DNA TGTGCCAGCAGCGTAGTGCCGGGGGGAAATGAAAAACTGTTTTTT. Translation gives CASSVVPGGNEKLFF. The chain couples TRBV9 to TRBJ1-4; tentative D call: TRBD1 (5 bases). The germline V gene encodes CDR1 SGDLS and CDR2 YYNGEE. The CDR3 runs to 15 residues. V gave up 0 bases and J gave up 5 bases, with 11 bases separating them.

This clonotype has a count of ten or more. The V call is TRBV24-1, the J call TRBJ2-2, with TRBD1 as a possible D gene (5 bases). This CDR3 has 15 residues. Germline V gene data show CDR1 as KGHDR and CDR2 as SFDVKD. V lost 4 bases, J lost 3 bases, and 11 bases lay in between. The CDR3 coding sequence is TGTGCCACCAGTGAGGGGCGGACACACACCGGGGAGCTGTTTTTT. It yields the protein CATSEGRTHTGELFF.

This clonotype turned up a few times. CDR3 sequence: CASRNYEQYF. The CDR3, as DNA: TGTGCCAGCAGGAATTACGAGCAGTACTTC. This chain connects TRBV2 to TRBJ2-7; D not certain. From germline, CDR1 is SNHLY and CDR2 FYNNEI. The CDR3 runs 10 residues. Trimming shortened V by 6 bases and J by 4 bases, and 4 bases separated the two germline ends. The whole variable domain, filled in from reference TRBV2 and TRBJ2-7, reads EPEVTQTPSHQVTQMGQEVILRCVPISNHLYFYWYRQILGQKVEFLVSFYNNEISEKSEIFDDQFSVERPDGSNFTLKIRSTKLEDSAMYFCASRNYEQYFGPGTRLTVT.

This clonotype was seen ten or more times. V and J are TRBV6-2 or TRBV6-3 and TRBJ2-7, with 10 bases identical to TRBD2. V was clipped by 7 bases and J by 3 bases; unmatched bases: 9. CDR3 length: 15 residues. In germline, CDR1 is MNHEY, CDR2 SVGEGT. Written as DNA, the CDR3 is TGTGCCAGCAAAAGAGAGGCTAGCGGGAGCTACGAGCAGTACTTC. Translation gives CASKREASGSYEQYF.

There are many counts of this clonotype. The chain couples TRBV11-2 to TRBJ2-3; 7 bases agree with TRBD2. The CDR3 spans 17 residues. The J segment lost 4 bases and the V segment lost 1 base, leaving 11 bases of the junction unmatched. CDR1 and CDR2 from the germline V gene are SGHAT and FQNNGV. In DNA form, the CDR3 reads TGTGCCAGCAGCTTAGGATCTGCCGGGAGGACCCCAGATACGCAGTATTTT. Translated: CASSLGSAGRTPDTQYF.

This clonotype was recorded at least ten times. This chain uses TRBV11-2 with TRBJ1-1; 8 bases map to TRBD1. Germline loops: CDR1 SGHAT, CDR2 FQNNGV. The CDR3 is 17 amino acids. V was clipped by 2 bases and J by 0 bases; unmatched bases: 8. CDR3 nucleotides: TGTGCCAGCAGCTTAATCTCCGGACAGGGCCTGAACACTGAAGCTTTCTTT. This encodes CASSLISGQGLNTEAFF.

V usage is TRBV10-3 and J usage is TRBJ1-6, with 10 bases identical to TRBD1. CDR1 and CDR2 (germline): ENHRY, SYGVKD. The CDR3 loop spans 14 amino acids. V was pared by 4 bases and J by 7 bases, with 1 base of the junction left unmatched. In nucleotides, the CDR3 is TGTGCCATCAGTGGGGACAGGGGAAATTCACCCCTCCACTTT. Encoded protein: CAISGDRGNSPLHF.

The rearrangement uses TRBV5-1 and TRBJ2-1; D is perhaps TRBD2 (6 bases). Between the trimmed V and J ends, which lost 0 bases and 2 bases, there was a span of 12 bases. The V gene's germline CDR1 is SGHRS and CDR2 YFSETQ. This CDR3 has 16 residues. CDR3 residues: CASSLVAGRTYNEQFF. The CDR3, as DNA: TGCGCCAGCAGCTTGGTGGCGGGACGAACCTACAATGAGCAGTTCTTC.

This clonotype was seen ten or more times. The J gene is TRBJ2-2, the V gene TRBV29-1; 9 nucleotides match TRBD1. This CDR3 region has 13 residues. The junction had 6 bases not matched to a gene; V was cut back by 8 bases and J by 5 bases. The germline V gene has CDR1 SQVTM and CDR2 ANQGSEA. The CDR3 loop reads CSYRGRSTGELFF. CDR3 coding DNA: TGCAGCTACAGGGGGCGATCTACCGGGGAGCTGTTTTTT.

The table lists this clonotype with many counts. The V call is TRBV5-1, the J call TRBJ2-5, with a tentative D call TRBD2 (6 bases). The germline V gene has CDR1 SGHRS and CDR2 YFSETQ. The CDR3 is made up of 15 amino acids. V was pared by 3 bases and J by 0 bases, with 12 bases between. The CDR3 protein is CASSSPRGNQETQYF. The CDR3 region has the DNA TGCGCCAGCAGCTCCCCCCGGGGGAACCAAGAGACCCAGTACTTC.

The sample holds a few counts of this clonotype. The chain uses TRBV27 and TRBJ2-3, with D possibly matching TRBD2 (5 bases). V was shortened by 4 bases and J by 4 bases, with 12 bases between the two germline ends. Germline CDR1 MNHEY, CDR2 SMNVEV (reference sequence). The CDR3 is 14 residues long. This CDR3 reads CASSSPLAADTQYF. The CDR3 region has the DNA TGTGCCAGCAGTTCCCCTCTAGCCGCAGATACGCAGTATTTT.

This clonotype was recorded a few times. This chain uses TRBV12-3 or TRBV12-4 with TRBJ2-4; 11 bases are shared with TRBD2. V shed 5 bases, J shed 7 bases, and the junction held 10 bases outside the gene matches. The CDR3 contains 16 residues. The CDR3 protein is CASSTLAGGATNIQYF. The CDR3 DNA is TGTGCCAGCAGTACCCTAGCGGGGGGCGCGACGAACATTCAGTACTTC.

In its sample, this clonotype was seen many times. The chain is built from TRBV24-1 and TRBJ2-2; no clear D gene. V lost 1 base to trimming and J lost 0 bases, with 2 bases between them. Germline CDR1 and CDR2: KGHDR and SFDVKD. The CDR3 totals 14 residues. The DNA for the CDR3 is TGTGCCACCAGTGATTTTACGAACACCGGGGAGCTGTTTTTT. It specifies CATSDFTNTGELFF.